This T cell receptor beta chain was profiled in a study of blood T cell repertoires in COVID-19. In the study overall: The United States, Italy and Spain were the sources of the acute and convalescent COVID-19 samples.

Sequencing was performed with immunoSEQ multiplex PCR; in TCRdb, only in-frame clones are kept and a portion is missing. The data hold fewer than 250,000 clones, with 88% observed a single time. The CDR3 spans 17 residues. V lost 5 bases and J 6 bases, leaving 22 bases between the germline ends. The germline gives CDR1 SGHTA, CDR2 FQGNSA. This receptor was identified in a woman aged 60-75 years with acute or convalescent COVID-19. The V call is TRBV7-2, the J call TRBJ2-2; tentatively, D is TRBD2 (6 bases). Material: peripheral blood. The CDR3 DNA follows: TGTGCCAGCAGCCCACGGAGGACTACCATTAGTCCCGGGGAGCTGTTTTTT. Its translation: CASSPRRTTISPGELFF.